The clone carrying this T cell receptor (beta chain) was seen at least ten times. What it binds is not known. Every participating donor contributed about 10 milliliters of peripheral blood through a draw. Germline-derived CDR1 and CDR2 are SGHRS and YFSETQ. The CDR3 is made up of 15 amino acids. The V end was cut by 3 bases, the J end by 7 bases, with 17 bases between. PCR was performed a second time for about 7 to 11 cycles using a sample-barcoded 5' primer and a J-beta primer mix. Each of the cDNA molecules was tagged by a template-switch adaptor with 12 random nucleotides. TCRdb called the 5' RACE reads again in MiXCR, with one record for every CDR3 protein. The data hold more than 700,000 distinct CDR3 sequences, with about 42% observed a single time. This sample is drawn from a study of blood T cells in healthy people across ages. Study context: With template switching, about one barcoded beta molecule was captured per two T cells. Study-level results: Relative to aged donors, long-lived donors carried more naive CD4+ cells and displayed higher diversity.

The sequence came from a man at least 80 years old in good health. V gene TRBV5-1 combines with J gene TRBJ2-1; D call uncertain. Material for sequencing was blood. The DNA of the CDR3 is TGCGCCAGCAGCTCAGGCTCCCGGACGTCGAATGAGCAGTTCTTC. It translates to CASSSGSRTSNEQFF.